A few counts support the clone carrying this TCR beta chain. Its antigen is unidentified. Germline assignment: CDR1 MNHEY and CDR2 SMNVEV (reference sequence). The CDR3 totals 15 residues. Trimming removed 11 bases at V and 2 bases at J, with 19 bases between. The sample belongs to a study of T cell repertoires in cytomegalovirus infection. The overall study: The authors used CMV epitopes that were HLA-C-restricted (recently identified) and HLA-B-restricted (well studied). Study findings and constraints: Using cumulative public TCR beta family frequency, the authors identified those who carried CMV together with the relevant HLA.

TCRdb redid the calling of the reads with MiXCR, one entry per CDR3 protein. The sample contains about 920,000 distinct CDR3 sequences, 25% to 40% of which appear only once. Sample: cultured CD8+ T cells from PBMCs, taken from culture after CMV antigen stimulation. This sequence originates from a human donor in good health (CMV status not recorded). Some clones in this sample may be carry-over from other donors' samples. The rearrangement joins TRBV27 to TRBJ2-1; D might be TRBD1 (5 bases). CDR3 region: CAVGRRGSPYNEQFF. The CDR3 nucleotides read TGTGCCGTGGGAAGAAGGGGTAGCCCCTACAATGAGCAGTTCTTC.